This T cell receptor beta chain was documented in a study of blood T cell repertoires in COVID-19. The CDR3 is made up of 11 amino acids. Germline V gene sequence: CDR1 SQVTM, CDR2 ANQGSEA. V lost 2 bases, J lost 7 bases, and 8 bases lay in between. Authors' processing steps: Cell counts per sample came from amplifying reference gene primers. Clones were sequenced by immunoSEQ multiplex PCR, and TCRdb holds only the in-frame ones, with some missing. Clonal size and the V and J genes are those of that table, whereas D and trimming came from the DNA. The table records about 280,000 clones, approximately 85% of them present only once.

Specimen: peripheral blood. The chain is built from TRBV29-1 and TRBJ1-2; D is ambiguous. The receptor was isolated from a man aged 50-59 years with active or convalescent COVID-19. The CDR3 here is CSVEHVGGYTF. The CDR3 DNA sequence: TGCAGCGTTGAACACGTCGGTGGCTACACCTTC.